This TCR beta chain was identified in a study of identifying expanded T cells in peripheral blood. Study-level points and caveats: Across healthy donors, higher total template counts meant significantly greater roughly 2-week count variance.

During the collection period, no donor immune events like infections were recorded. The germline V gene has CDR1 MGHRA and CDR2 YSYEKL. The V gene end was trimmed by 3 bases and the J gene end by 1 base; junction bases not matched to a gene: 12. The CDR3 consists of 19 residues. Produced via immunoSEQ multiplex PCR; TCRdb's table is partial and in-frame only. This sample has 70,000 to 95,000 clones; about 90% occur once, and the top ten carry around 4.3%. Comments on this clone: The antigen remains undetermined.

The origin of this receptor is a person aged 18-70 years in good health. This chain links TRBV4-1 with TRBJ2-4, with 10 bases that match TRBD1. Sequencing used blood. CDR3 sequence reads: CASSHQRQGAAVAKNIQYF. The CDR3 DNA reads as TGCGCCAGCAGCCACCAAAGACAGGGGGCAGCGGTCGCCAAAAACATTCAGTACTTC.